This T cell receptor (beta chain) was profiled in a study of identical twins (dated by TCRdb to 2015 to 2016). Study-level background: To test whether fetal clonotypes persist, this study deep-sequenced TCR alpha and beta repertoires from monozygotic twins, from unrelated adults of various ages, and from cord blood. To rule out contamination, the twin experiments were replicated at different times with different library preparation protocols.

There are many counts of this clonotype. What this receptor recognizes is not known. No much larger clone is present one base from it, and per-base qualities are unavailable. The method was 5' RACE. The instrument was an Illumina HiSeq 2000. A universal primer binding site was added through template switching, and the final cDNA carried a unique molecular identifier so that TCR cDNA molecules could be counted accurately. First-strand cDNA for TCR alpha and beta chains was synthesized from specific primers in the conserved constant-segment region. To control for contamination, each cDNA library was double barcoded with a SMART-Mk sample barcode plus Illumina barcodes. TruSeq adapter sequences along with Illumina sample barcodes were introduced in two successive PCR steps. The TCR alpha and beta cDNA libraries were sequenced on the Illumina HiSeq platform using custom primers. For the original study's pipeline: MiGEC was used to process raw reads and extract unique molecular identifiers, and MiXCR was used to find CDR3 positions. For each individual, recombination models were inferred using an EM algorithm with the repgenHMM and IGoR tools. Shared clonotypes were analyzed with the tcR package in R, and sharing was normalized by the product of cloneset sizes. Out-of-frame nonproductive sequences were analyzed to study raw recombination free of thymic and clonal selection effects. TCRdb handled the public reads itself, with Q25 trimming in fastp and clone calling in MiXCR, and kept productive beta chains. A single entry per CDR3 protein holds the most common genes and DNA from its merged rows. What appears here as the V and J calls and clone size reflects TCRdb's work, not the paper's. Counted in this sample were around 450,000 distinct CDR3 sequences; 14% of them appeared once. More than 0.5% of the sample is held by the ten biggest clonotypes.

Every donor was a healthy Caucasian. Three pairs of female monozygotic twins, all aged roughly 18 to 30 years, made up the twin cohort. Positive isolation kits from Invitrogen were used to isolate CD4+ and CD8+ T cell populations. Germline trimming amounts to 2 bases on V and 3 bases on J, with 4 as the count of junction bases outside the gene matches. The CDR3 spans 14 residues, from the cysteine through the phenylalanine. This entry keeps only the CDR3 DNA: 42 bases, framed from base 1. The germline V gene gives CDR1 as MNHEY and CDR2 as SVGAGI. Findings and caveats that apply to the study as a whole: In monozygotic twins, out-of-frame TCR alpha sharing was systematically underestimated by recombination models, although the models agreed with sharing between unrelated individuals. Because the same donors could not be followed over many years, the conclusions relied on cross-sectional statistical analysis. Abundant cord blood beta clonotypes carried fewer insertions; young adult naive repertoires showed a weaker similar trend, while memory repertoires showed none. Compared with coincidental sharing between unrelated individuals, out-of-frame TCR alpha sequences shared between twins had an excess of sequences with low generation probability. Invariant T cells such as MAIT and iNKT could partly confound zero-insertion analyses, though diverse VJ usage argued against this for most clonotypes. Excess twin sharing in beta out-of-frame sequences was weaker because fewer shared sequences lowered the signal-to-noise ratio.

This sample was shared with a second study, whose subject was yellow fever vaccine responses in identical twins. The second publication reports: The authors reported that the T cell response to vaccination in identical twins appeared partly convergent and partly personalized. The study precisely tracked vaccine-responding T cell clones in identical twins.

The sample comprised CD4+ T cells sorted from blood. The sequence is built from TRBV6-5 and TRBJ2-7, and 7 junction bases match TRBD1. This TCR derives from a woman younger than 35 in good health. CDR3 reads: CASSYRDSGYEQYF. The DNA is TGTGCCAGCAGTTACCGGGACAGTGGCTACGAGCAGTACTTC.